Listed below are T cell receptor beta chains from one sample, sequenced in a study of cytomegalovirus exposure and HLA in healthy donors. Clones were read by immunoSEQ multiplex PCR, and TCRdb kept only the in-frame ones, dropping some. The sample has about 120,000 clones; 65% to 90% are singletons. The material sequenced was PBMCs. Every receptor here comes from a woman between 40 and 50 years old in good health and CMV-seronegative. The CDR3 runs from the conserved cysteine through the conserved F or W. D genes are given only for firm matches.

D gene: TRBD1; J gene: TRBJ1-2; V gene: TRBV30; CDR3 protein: CAWSKGQGDGYTF
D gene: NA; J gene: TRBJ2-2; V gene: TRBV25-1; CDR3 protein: CASSGPYLEDTGELFF
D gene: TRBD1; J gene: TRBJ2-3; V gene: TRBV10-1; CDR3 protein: CASSEYRDRITDTQYF
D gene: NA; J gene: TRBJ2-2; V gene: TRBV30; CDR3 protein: CAWSVRYSAPRGGELFF
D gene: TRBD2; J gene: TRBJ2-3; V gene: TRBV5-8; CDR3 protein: CASSFLAGGPSTQYF
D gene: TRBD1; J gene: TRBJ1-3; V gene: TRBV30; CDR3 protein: CAWTPTGTGNTIYF
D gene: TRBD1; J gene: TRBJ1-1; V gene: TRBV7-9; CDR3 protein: CASSLGRGQGSNTEAFF
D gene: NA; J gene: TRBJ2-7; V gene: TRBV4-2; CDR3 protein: CASSQVAGSDYEQYF
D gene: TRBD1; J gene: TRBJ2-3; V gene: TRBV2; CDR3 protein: CASSEDRVPRYF
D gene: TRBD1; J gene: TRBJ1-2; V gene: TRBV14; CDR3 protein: CASSPRDRIYGYTF
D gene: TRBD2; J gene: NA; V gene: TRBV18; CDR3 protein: CASSPVGTSGAHEQYF
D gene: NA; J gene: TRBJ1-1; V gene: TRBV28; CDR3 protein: CASSIPQTTNTEAFF
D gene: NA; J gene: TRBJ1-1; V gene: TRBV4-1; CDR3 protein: CASSQGHGEGTRTSGSTFF
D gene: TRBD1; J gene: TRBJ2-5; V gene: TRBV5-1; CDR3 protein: CASSEPGGEQYF
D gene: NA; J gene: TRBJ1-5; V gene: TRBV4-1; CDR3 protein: CASSQAGKNQPQHF
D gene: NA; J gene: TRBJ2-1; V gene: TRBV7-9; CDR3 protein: CASSPPSSREQFF
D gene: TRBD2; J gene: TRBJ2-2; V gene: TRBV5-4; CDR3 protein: CASSLGVGGASTGELFF
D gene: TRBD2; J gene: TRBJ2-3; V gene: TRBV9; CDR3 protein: CASSVGLARRDTQYF
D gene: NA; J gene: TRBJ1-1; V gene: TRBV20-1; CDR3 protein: CRGTLNTEAFF
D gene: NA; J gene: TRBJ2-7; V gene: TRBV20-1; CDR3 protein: CSATGEYEQYF
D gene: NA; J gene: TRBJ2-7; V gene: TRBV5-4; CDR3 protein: CASSLGAGSSYEQYF
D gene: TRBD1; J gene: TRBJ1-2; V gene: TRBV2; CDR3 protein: CASSDRTGVSGYTF
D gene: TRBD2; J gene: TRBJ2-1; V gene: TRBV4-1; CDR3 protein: CASSQGTSPTYNEQFF
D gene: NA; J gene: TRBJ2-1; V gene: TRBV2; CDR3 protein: CASNPLLISGQFF
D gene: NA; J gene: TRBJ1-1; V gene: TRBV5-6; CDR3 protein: CASSESAAEAFF
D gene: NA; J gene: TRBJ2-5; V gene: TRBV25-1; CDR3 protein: CASSEYWVRDGRETQYF
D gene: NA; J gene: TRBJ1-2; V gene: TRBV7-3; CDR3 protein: CASSLSGVGYTF
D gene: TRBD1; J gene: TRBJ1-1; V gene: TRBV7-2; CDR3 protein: CATKGALGTEAFF
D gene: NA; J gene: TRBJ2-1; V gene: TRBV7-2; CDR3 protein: CASSLAHVSNEQFF
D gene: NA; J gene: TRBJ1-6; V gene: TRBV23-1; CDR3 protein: CASSQPITGNSPLHF
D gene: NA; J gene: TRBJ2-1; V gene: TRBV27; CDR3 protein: CASSLLYWSNEQFF
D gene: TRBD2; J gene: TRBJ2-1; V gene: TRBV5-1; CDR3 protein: CASSRGLAGAQARDNEQFF
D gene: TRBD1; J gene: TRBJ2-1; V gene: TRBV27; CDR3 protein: CASSPPKTGPLSSYNEQFF
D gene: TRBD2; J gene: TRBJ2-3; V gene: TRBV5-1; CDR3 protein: CASSLGTSGGSDTQYF
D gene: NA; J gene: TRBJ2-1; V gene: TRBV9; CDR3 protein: CASSVAGGRGNEQFF
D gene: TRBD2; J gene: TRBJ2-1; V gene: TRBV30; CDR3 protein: CAWSLGSVTSGVEQFF
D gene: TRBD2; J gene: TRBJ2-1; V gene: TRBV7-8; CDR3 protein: CASSLVLAGVHNEQFF
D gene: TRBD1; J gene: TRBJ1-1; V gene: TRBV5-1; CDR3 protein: CASSIQGDNTEAFF
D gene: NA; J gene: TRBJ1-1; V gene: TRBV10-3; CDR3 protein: CAIIDDSSNTEAFF
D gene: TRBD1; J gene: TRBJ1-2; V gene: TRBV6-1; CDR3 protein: CASSGNSGGTYGYTF
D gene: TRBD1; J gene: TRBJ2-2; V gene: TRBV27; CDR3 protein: CASSPLRGTGGNGELFF
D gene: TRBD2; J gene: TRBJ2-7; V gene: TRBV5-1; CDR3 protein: CASSPDSAGGFYEQYF
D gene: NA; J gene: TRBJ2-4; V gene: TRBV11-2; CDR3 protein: CASSPRWGWGDGAKNIQYF
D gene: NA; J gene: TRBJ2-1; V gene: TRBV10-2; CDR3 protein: CASSVSGVPYNEQFF
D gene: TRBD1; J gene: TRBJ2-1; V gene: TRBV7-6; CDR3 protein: CASSSRPGQGPNEQFF
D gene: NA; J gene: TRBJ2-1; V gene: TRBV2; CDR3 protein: CASSEYIGVLAMEPSYNEQFF
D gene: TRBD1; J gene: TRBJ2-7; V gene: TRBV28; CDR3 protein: CASSTGTAKYEQYF
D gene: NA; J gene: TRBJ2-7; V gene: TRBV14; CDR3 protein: CASSRNHGGYEQYF
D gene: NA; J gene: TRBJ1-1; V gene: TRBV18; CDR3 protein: CASSPGIDTEAFF
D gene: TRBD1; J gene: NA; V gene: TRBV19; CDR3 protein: CASSPSGTVAYEQYF
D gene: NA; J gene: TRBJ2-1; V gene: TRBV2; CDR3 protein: CASSEPGEQFF
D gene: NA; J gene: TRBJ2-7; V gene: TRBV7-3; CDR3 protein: CASSAGGTPSYEQYF
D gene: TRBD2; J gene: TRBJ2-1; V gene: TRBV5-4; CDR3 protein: CASSLGLAGGDNEQFF
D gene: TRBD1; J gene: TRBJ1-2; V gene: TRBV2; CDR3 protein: CASRGTGGNYGYTF
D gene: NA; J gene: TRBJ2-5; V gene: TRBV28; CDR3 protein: CASSFHSGVQETQYF
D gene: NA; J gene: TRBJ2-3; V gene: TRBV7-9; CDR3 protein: CASSQDYFSTDTQYF
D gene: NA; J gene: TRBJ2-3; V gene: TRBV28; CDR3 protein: CASSLLEPDTQYF
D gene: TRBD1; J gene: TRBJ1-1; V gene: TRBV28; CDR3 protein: CASTTFRRGRKADTEAFF
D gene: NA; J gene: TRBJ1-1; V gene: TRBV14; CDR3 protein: CASSLYVTRGQTEAFF
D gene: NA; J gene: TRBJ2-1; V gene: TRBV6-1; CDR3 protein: CASSDWAEQFF